Included here is one TCR beta chain sequence, with context. As yet, its antigen is unknown. Molecular barcoding with unique molecular identifiers was used for the TCRbeta library. TCRdb redid the calling of the PCR reads with MiXCR, one entry per CDR3 protein. Of hundreds of thousands of distinct CDR3 sequences listed, roughly 14% are singletons. The source of the sample is a study of T-cell reconstitution after alpha-beta-depleted transplantation in children. Study findings and constraints: After one year, T-cell counts and TCRbeta diversity mostly came from new T cells.

CDR3 length: 14 residues. V was clipped by 0 bases and J by 7 bases, with 11 bases between them. Germline CDR1 reads SGHRS; CDR2 reads YFSETQ. The genes are TRBV5-1 and TRBJ2-1, with D perhaps matching TRBD1 or TRBD2 (6 bases each). This clonotype originated in a girl aged 2-10 years with congenital amegakaryocytic thrombocytopenia, due to receive a stem cell transplant. Sequenced here: PBMCs, sampled before TCRalphabeta/CD19-depleted stem cell transplant. CDR3 DNA sequence: TGCGCCAGCAGCTTGGGGGGGGCGACGAATGAGCAGTTCTTC. The encoded protein is CASSLGGATNEQFF. The whole variable domain, filled in from reference TRBV5-1 and TRBJ2-1, reads KAGVTQTPRYLIKTRGQQVTLSCSPISGHRSVSWYQQTPGQGLQFLFEYFSETQRNKGNFPGRFSGRQFSNSRSEMNVSTLELGDSALYLCASSLGGATNEQFFGPGTRLTVL.